This TCR beta chain came from a study of T cell changes during pregnancy in multiple sclerosis. With V trimmed by 3 bases and J by 11 bases, 10 bases remained unmatched. CDR3 length equals 14 residues. Germline V lookup: CDR1 MRHNA, CDR2 SNTAGT. Libraries were prepared by immunoSEQ multiplex PCR; TCRdb keeps only in-frame clonotypes and omits some of them. Of about 32,000 clones listed, approximately 89% are singletons. Sequencing was performed on CD4+ T cells from peripheral blood mononuclear cells, taken after pregnancy. This chain connects TRBV6-4 to TRBJ2-5, with 9 bases aligning to TRBD1. The source is a female donor in good health, enrolled as a control in a pregnancy study. The CDR3 nucleotides read TGTGCCAGCAGTGAATCCGGGGGGACAGGGACTCAGTACTTC. Its translation is CASSESGGTGTQYF.